This passage covers 10 T cell receptor beta chains from one sample sequenced in a study of T-cell memory formation after mild COVID-19. TCRdb re-derived calls from the 5' RACE reads in MiXCR, one entry per CDR3 protein. The sample lists about 240,000 distinct CDR3 sequences, roughly 10% seen once, with 22% in the top ten. Sequenced: PBMCs or a T cell subset sorted from them (not recorded which). The receptors were gathered from a man younger than 30 who had mild COVID-19 (a few samples of this study predate the infection). Cell type and time point are not known.

This clonotype was detected a few times. The V and J genes are TRBV12-3 or TRBV12-4 and TRBJ1-2; unclear D gene. This CDR3 contains 14 residues. V lost 5 bases to trimming and J lost 3 bases, with 13 bases between them. CDR3 nucleotides: TGTGCCAGCAGTGGCCGAGCCCAGGACTATGGCTACACCTTC. As protein: CASSGRAQDYGYTF.

The chain uses TRBV6-5 and TRBJ1-1; D gene unclear. The V gene lost 2 bases and the J gene lost 5 bases, with 15 bases spanning the gap. The CDR3 consists of 15 residues. Germline CDR1 reads MNHEY; CDR2 reads SVGAGI. The DNA for the CDR3 is TGTGCCAGCAGTTACATGGGCCTCGTCGGAACTGAAGCTTTCTTT. This gives the protein CASSYMGLVGTEAFF.

This clonotype has a count of ten or more. The chain recombines TRBV4-1 with TRBJ2-3; D is uncertain. The CDR3 loop spans 12 amino acids. The V gene's germline CDR1 is MGHRA and CDR2 YSYEKL. V dropped 4 bases and J dropped 6 bases, with 8 bases sitting between them. CDR3 sequence: CASSPGEDTQYF. The CDR3 nucleotides read TGCGCCAGCAGCCCCGGCGAGGATACGCAGTATTTT.

This clonotype was seen only a few times. This chain links TRBV7-2 with TRBJ2-5; D is unresolved. The germline V gene has CDR1 SGHTA and CDR2 FQGNSA. Trimming left V 1 base short and J 1 base short, with 7 bases between. CDR3 size: 14 residues. CDR3 in DNA: TGTGCCAGCAGCTTAGGGCAGTTCCAAGAGACCCAGTACTTC. Translation gives CASSLGQFQETQYF.

The chain employs TRBV19 and TRBJ2-1; TRBD1 matches at 7 bases. The CDR3 is 13 amino acids. Germline-derived CDR1 and CDR2 are LNHDA and SQIVND (reference sequence). V dropped 10 bases and J dropped 6; count of bases not matched to a gene: 9. The CDR3 sequence is CATSRDSSNEQFF. In nucleotides, the CDR3 is TGTGCCACCTCACGGGACAGTAGCAATGAGCAGTTCTTC. The complete variable domain, with remaining parts taken from reference TRBV19 and TRBJ2-1, reads DGGITQSPKYLFRKEGQNVTLSCEQNLNHDAMYWYRQDPGQGLRLIYYSQIVNDFQKGDIAEGYSVSREKKESFPLTVTSAQKNPTAFYLCATSRDSSNEQFFGPGTRLTVL.

This clonotype was counted between two and nine times. The chain employs TRBV24-1 and TRBJ2-3, with D hard to call. The CDR3 is 14 amino acids. In germline, CDR1 is KGHDR, CDR2 SFDVKD. With 3 bases removed from V and 4 bases from J, the gap between germline ends came to 10 bases. Here the CDR3 reads CATSDPFRADTQYF. The CDR3, as DNA: TGTGCCACCAGTGATCCCTTCCGTGCAGATACGCAGTATTTT.

The CDR3 bases are TGCGCCAGCAGCCACGCGGCAGGTCTCCACACCGGGGAGCTGTTTTTT. This codes for CASSHAAGLHTGELFF. This chain connects TRBV4-1 to TRBJ2-2; D ambiguous. The CDR3 consists of 16 residues. Trimming took 3 bases from V and 3 from J, leaving 14 bases between them. Germline V CDR1 and CDR2: MGHRA, YSYEKL.

In its sample, this clonotype was seen a few times. V and J are TRBV12-3 or TRBV12-4 and TRBJ2-4; D may be TRBD1 (5 bases). This CDR3 is 11 amino acids long. With 6 bases removed from V and 13 bases from J, the gap between germline ends came to 13 bases. The CDR3 DNA reads TGTGCCAGCAGCCCGCAGGGCCTACAGTACTTC. Translation: CASSPQGLQYF.

The chain uses TRBV25-1 and TRBJ1-6, with TRBD1 identical over 9 bases. The junction had 10 bases not matched to a gene; V was cut back by 6 bases and J by 10 bases. The CDR3 is made up of 15 amino acids. Germline values: CDR1 MGHDK, CDR2 SYGVNS. The CDR3 sequence: CASRSTGQGGSPLHF. CDR3 in DNA: TGTGCCAGCAGGTCAACGGGACAGGGAGGATCACCCCTCCACTTT.

This clonotype was counted ten times or more. The chain carries TRBV28 and TRBJ1-2; D gene unclear. V gave up 7 bases and J gave up 4 bases, with 16 bases separating them. The CDR3 extends over 14 amino acids. The germline gives CDR1 MDHEN, CDR2 SYDVKM. The CDR3, as DNA: TGTGCCAGCATGTTAACAGAAGTAGGCTATGGCTACACCTTC. This codes for CASMLTEVGYGYTF.